This is a list of T cell receptor beta chains from one sample in a study of blood T cell repertoires in COVID-19. Method: immunoSEQ multiplex PCR; TCRdb's copy keeps in-frame clones and lacks some. The table has approximately 150,000 clones, around 87% seen once. The sequenced material came from peripheral blood. The receptors were sampled from an elderly man with acute or convalescent COVID-19. The CDR3 runs from the conserved cysteine through the conserved F or W. D genes are given only for firm matches. Not all rows give a size; the values are once, few, many and, for expanded clones, a class.

d_call j_call cdr3_length clone_size v_call cdr3_nt cdr3_aa
. TRBJ1-1 15 . TRBV25-1 TGTGCCAGCAGTGAATACAGGGCTTGGGACACTGAAGCTTTCTTT CASSEYRAWDTEAFF
. TRBJ1-2 13 . TRBV19 TGTGCCAGTAGTATCCGTGGGGGCGGTGGCTACACCTTC CASSIRGGGGYTF
. TRBJ1-1 10 . TRBV20-1 TGCAGTGCGGCCCCGGCAGGTGCTTTCTTT CSAAPAGAFF
TRBD2 TRBJ2-1 15 . TRBV15 TGTGCCACCAGCAGACAGCGGGGAGCGGGATTTGAGCAGTTCTTC CATSRQRGAGFEQFF
TRBD1 TRBJ2-7 14 . TRBV5-5 TGTGCCAGCAGCTTAGGGACAGGGAACTACGAGCAGTACTTC CASSLGTGNYEQYF
. TRBJ1-2 12 . TRBV5-5 TGTGCCAGCAGCTCCACAGGGTCTGGCTACACCTTC CASSSTGSGYTF
. TRBJ1-1 13 . TRBV5-8 TGTGCCAGGACTAGAGATGGGGTTACTGAAGCTTTCTTT CARTRDGVTEAFF
TRBD2 TRBJ2-5 17 . TRBV10-3 TGTGCCATCAGTGAGTCGCTAGGACTAGCGACCCAAGAGACCCAGTACTTC CAISESLGLATQETQYF
. TRBJ2-7 12 few TRBV12-3/TRBV12-4 TGTGCCAGCAGTTTAAAGCCGTTCGAGCAGTACTTC CASSLKPFEQYF
. TRBJ2-1 14 . TRBV7-2 TGTGCCAGCAGCCCCGGGTCTACTTACAATGAGCAGTTCTTC CASSPGSTYNEQFF
. TRBJ1-6 16 . TRBV18 TGTGCCAGCTCACCACTGGGATCCTCCGGGGATTCACCCCTCCACTTT CASSPLGSSGDSPLHF
. TRBJ2-2 14 . TRBV2 TGTGCCAGCAGTGCTAGAGTAAACACCGGGGAGCTGTTTTTT CASSARVNTGELFF
. TRBJ1-1 12 . TRBV5-1 TGCGCCAGCAGCTTGGAAAGGGGCGAAGCTTTCTTT CASSLERGEAFF
. TRBJ2-3 16 . TRBV7-9 TGTGCCAGCAGCTTAGGAGGCAGGGGCGGGACAGATACGCAGTATTTT CASSLGGRGGTDTQYF
. TRBJ2-6 19 . TRBV7-9 TGTGCCAGCAGCTTCTTCAGTCCAGGGCCTGCCTCTGGGGCCAACGTCCTGACTTTC CASSFFSPGPASGANVLTF
. TRBJ2-5 14 . TRBV7-6 TGTGCCAGCAGCTTGGACAAAAGGCAAGAGACCCAGTACTTC CASSLDKRQETQYF
. TRBJ1-2 15 . TRBV5-3 TGTGCCAGAAGCTTAGGAGGGACCTCCAACTATGGCTACACCTTC CARSLGGTSNYGYTF
TRBD2 TRBJ2-5 11 . TRBV2 TGTGCCAGCACCGGGGGGGAGACCCAGTACTTC CASTGGETQYF
TRBD1 TRBJ2-3 15 few TRBV6-5 TGTGCCAGCAGTTATTTTGGGACAGAAGCAGATACGCAGTATTTT CASSYFGTEADTQYF
. TRBJ1-6 21 . TRBV30 TGTGCCTGGAGTCCATCACTCAGTGGGAGTGGGGGCGCAGGTGATAATTCACCCCTCCACTTT CAWSPSLSGSGGAGDNSPLHF
. TRBJ2-5 17 . TRBV5-1 TGCGCCAGCAGCTTGGGGGGCCTGGGAGGGGGCCAAGAGACCCAGTACTTC CASSLGGLGGGQETQYF
TRBD1 TRBJ1-2 15 . TRBV19 TGTGCCAGTAGGAAAACCGGGACAGAACTTTATGGCTACACCTTC CASRKTGTELYGYTF
TRBD1 TRBJ1-1 14 . TRBV5-4 TGTGCCAGCAGCCCCGACAGGGGTAGCACTGAAGCTTTCTTT CASSPDRGSTEAFF
. TRBJ2-1 14 . TRBV7-9 TGTGCCAGCAGCCCCCGACTTGGTCGCAATGAGCAGTTCTTC CASSPRLGRNEQFF
. TRBJ2-2 16 . TRBV7-3 TGTGCCAGCAGCTTACTGCCTAGCAATTCGGCCGGGGAGCTGTTTTTT CASSLLPSNSAGELFF
TRBD2 TRBJ2-2 18 . TRBV19 TGTGCCAGTAGTATACGTAGCGGGAGGGTGAACAACACCGGGGAGCTGTTTTTT CASSIRSGRVNNTGELFF
TRBD2 TRBJ2-5 18 . TRBV6-8 TGTGCCAGCAAGTTCGAACTAGCGGGAGGGCCGGGCCAAGAGACCCAGTACTTC CASKFELAGGPGQETQYF
TRBD1 TRBJ1-4 14 few TRBV30 TGTGCCTGGAACAGGGGGTCCACTAATGAAAAACTGTTTTTT CAWNRGSTNEKLFF
. TRBJ2-1 16 few TRBV27 TGTGCCAGCCGGACAGGGTCTAGCGGGAACCCCAATGAGCAGTTCTTC CASRTGSSGNPNEQFF
. TRBJ1-6 15 . TRBV2 TGTGCCAGCAGTGATTCCGAGGACAGAGGTTCACCCCTCCACTTT CASSDSEDRGSPLHF
. TRBJ1-5 14 . TRBV6-1 TGTGCCAGCAGTGAAGTCCAGGTTAATCAGCCCCAGCATTTT CASSEVQVNQPQHF
TRBD2 TRBJ2-4 15 . TRBV19 TGTGCCAGTACGTCCGCGGGAGGGCCGATAAACATTCAGTACTTC CASTSAGGPINIQYF
TRBD1 TRBJ2-2 16 few TRBV5-1 TGCGCCAGCACCTACACAGGGGGCCCCGGAGCCGGGGAGCTGTTTTTT CASTYTGGPGAGELFF
. TRBJ2-1 14 once TRBV2 TGTGCCAGCAGTGGGCAGAAAAACTACAATGAGCAGTTCTTC CASSGQKNYNEQFF
. TRBJ1-3 14 . TRBV15 TGTGCCACCAGCGGCGGGGGTTCAGGAAACACCATATATTTT CATSGGGSGNTIYF
. TRBJ2-2 16 few TRBV11-2 TGTGCCAGCAGCTTCCGCAGGCCAGGTCGCACCGGGGAGCTGTTTTTT CASSFRRPGRTGELFF
TRBD1 TRBJ1-2 15 . TRBV4-1 TGCGCCAGCAGCCCCGGGACAGCAACCAACTATGGCTACACCTTC CASSPGTATNYGYTF
TRBD1 TRBJ1-1 14 . TRBV3-1/TRBV3-2 TGTGCCAGCAGCCAAGATGGGACAGGGGTTGAAGCTTTCTTT CASSQDGTGVEAFF
. TRBJ2-1 12 . TRBV3-1/TRBV3-2 TGTGCCAGCAGCCCCGGAGTTATTGAGCAGTTCTTC CASSPGVIEQFF
. TRBJ2-7 11 few TRBV19 TGTGCCAGTAATCGAGGGTACGAGCAGTACTTC CASNRGYEQYF
TRBD2 TRBJ2-7 15 few TRBV7-9 TGTGCCAGCAGCTTAGGGACTAGCGGGGGGCGGGAGCAGTACTTC CASSLGTSGGREQYF
TRBD1 TRBJ2-2 14 . TRBV19 TGTGCCAGTAGTGAGACAGGGTCCACCGGGGAGCTGTTTTTT CASSETGSTGELFF
TRBD1 TRBJ2-7 14 . TRBV10-3 TGTGCCATCGGCCCTAGACAGGGTTCCTACGAGCAGTACTTC CAIGPRQGSYEQYF
TRBD2 TRBJ2-3 19 few TRBV4-1 TGCGCCAGCAGCCAACCCACTAGCGGGAGGGTGTATAGCACAGATACGCAGTATTTT CASSQPTSGRVYSTDTQYF
TRBD2 TRBJ2-1 18 . TRBV24-1 TGTGCCACCAGTGATCAAGGTACTAGCGGGAGTATCGACAATGAGCAGTTCTTC CATSDQGTSGSIDNEQFF